Listed below are T cell receptor beta chains from one sample, sequenced in a study of blood T cell repertoires in COVID-19. TCRdb's table, derived via immunoSEQ multiplex PCR, lists solely in-frame clones and lacks some. The sample has about 70,000 clones; 86% are singletons. The sequenced sample was peripheral blood. These receptors originate from a human donor in a cohort sampled during active COVID-19. CDR3s include the opening cysteine and the closing phenylalanine or tryptophan. The D gene is left open where the match is weak. Size is stated for part of the rows, as once, few or many counts, or as a class when the clone is expanded.

NA	TRBV9	NA	TRBJ1-4	CASSVGGQFNEKLFF	TGTGCCAGCAGCGTCGGGGGGCAGTTTAATGAAAAACTGTTTTTT
NA	TRBV3-1/TRBV3-2	once	TRBJ2-5	CASSQTAGVIKETQYF	TGTGCCAGCAGCCAAACAGCGGGTGTCATTAAAGAGACCCAGTACTTC
NA	TRBV28	once	TRBJ1-3	CASSPDWTSGNTIYF	TGTGCCAGCAGTCCGGACTGGACCTCTGGAAACACCATATATTTT
NA	TRBV27	once	TRBJ2-1	CASRNLDFLGGSYNEQFF	TGTGCCAGCAGAAACCTGGACTTCCTGGGGGGCTCCTACAATGAGCAGTTCTTC
TRBD1	TRBV7-8	NA	TRBJ1-1	CASSSPQGAPTEAFF	TGTGCCAGCAGCTCCCCTCAGGGGGCGCCCACTGAAGCTTTCTTT
NA	TRBV20-1	few	TRBJ1-2	CSARDRGYTF	TGCAGTGCTAGAGATCGTGGCTACACCTTC
NA	TRBV5-4	NA	TRBJ2-3	CASTARGQTDGTQYF	TGTGCCAGCACCGCCCGTGGACAAACAGATGGTACGCAGTATTTT
NA	TRBV7-2	NA	TRBJ1-1	CASSYRVMSTEAFF	TGTGCCAGCAGCTACAGGGTAATGAGCACTGAAGCTTTCTTT
NA	TRBV7-2	NA	TRBJ2-3	CASSSPGLGIQYF	TGTGCCAGCAGCTCGCCGGGACTGGGTATACAGTATTTT
TRBD2	TRBV5-6	NA	TRBJ2-5	CASSLPLAGGTQYF	TGTGCCAGCAGCTTGCCCCTAGCGGGGGGGACCCAGTACTTC
NA	TRBV7-8	NA	TRBJ2-2	CASILVRTGELFF	TGTGCCAGCATTCTCGTCCGCACCGGGGAGCTGTTTTTT
NA	TRBV29-1	NA	TRBJ1-5	CSVGGEGQPQHF	TGCAGCGTTGGGGGTGAGGGTCAGCCCCAGCATTTT
TRBD2	TRBV5-1	NA	TRBJ2-3	CASSPPLAGATDTQYF	TGCGCCAGCAGCCCCCCACTAGCGGGGGCCACAGATACGCAGTATTTT
NA	TRBV28	NA	TRBJ2-7	CASSSQRQTGLSYEQYF	TGTGCCAGCAGTTCCCAGCGGCAAACAGGGCTCTCCTACGAGCAGTACTTC
TRBD1	TRBV5-1	once	TRBJ2-2	CASSRDSLNTGELFF	TGCGCCAGCAGCCGGGACAGCCTAAACACCGGGGAGCTGTTTTTT
NA	TRBV7-2	NA	TRBJ1-1	CASSAQGGRYTEAFF	TGTGCCAGCAGCGCCCAGGGAGGGAGGTACACTGAAGCTTTCTTT
NA	TRBV15	NA	TRBJ1-1	CATSRERGGGTEAFF	TGTGCCACCAGCAGAGAGCGGGGCGGGGGCACTGAAGCTTTCTTT